Sequencing of this TCR beta chain was carried out in a study of cytomegalovirus exposure and HLA in healthy donors. Regarding the study as a whole: Later analysis suggested links between common viral pathogens and several top significant clusters. Later analysis demonstrated an association between a missense DCLRE1C variant and TCR beta V- and J-gene trimming.

The germline CDR1 and CDR2 sequences are MDHEN and SYDVKM. Trimming cost V 6 bases and J 3 bases, with 12 bases left between them. CDR3 length: 13 amino acids. It was with 60 Vbeta and 13 Jbeta primers that the PCR ran. Here immunoSEQ multiplex PCR was the method, and the copy in TCRdb shows in-frame clones only, minus some. The sample consists of some 66,000 clones, roughly 78% of them appearing once. Note on this clone: Its matching antigen is unknown.

The chain recombines TRBV28 with TRBJ2-7, with D unclear. Sequencing used PBMCs. This clonotype was obtained from a man aged 40-50 years in good health and CMV-seronegative. The CDR3 nucleotides read TGTGCCAGCAGGTCACCCCCACACTACGAGCAGTACTTC. This sequence encodes CASRSPPHYEQYF.